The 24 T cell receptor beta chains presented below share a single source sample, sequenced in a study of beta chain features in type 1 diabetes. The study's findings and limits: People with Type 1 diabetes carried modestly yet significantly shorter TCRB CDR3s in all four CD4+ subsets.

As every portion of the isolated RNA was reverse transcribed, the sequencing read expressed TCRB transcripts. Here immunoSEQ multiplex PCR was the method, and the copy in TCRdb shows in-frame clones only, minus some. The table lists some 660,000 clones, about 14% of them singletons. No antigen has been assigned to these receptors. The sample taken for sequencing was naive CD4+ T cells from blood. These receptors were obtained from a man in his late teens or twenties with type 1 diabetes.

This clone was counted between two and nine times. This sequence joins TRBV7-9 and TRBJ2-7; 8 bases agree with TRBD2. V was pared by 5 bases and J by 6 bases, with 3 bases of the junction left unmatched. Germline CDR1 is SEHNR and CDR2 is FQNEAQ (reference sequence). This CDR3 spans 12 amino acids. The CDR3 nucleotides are TGTGCCAGCAGCGGCGGGGGGACCGAGCAGTACTTC. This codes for CASSGGGTEQYF.

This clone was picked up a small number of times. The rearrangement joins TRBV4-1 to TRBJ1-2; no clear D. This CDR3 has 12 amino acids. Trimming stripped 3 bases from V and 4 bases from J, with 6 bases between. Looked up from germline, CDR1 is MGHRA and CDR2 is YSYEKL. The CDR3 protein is CASSQILYGYTF. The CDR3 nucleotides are TGCGCCAGCAGCCAGATTCTCTATGGCTACACCTTC.

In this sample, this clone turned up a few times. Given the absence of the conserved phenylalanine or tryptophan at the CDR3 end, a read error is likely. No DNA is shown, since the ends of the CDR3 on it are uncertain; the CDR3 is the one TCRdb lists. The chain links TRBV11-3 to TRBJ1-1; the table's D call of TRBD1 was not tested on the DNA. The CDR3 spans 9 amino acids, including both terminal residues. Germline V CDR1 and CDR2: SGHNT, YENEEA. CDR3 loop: CASSLRVAH.

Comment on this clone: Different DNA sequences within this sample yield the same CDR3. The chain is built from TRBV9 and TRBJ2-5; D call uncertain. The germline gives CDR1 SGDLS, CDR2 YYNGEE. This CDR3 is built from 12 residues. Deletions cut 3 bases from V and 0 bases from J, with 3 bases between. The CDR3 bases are TGTGCCAGCAGCGCGCACCAAGAGACCCAGTACTTC. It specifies CASSAHQETQYF.

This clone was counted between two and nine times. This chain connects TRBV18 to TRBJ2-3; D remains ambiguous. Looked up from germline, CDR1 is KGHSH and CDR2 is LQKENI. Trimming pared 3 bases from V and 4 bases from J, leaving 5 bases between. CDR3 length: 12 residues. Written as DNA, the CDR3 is TGTGCCAGCTCACCGATCGCAGATACGCAGTATTTT. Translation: CASSPIADTQYF.

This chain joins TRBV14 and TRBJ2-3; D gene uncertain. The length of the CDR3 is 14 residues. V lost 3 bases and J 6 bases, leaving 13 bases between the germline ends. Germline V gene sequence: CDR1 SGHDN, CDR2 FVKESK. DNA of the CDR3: TGTGCCAGCAGCCATGAGATATGGGCTGATACGCAGTATTTT. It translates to CASSHEIWADTQYF.

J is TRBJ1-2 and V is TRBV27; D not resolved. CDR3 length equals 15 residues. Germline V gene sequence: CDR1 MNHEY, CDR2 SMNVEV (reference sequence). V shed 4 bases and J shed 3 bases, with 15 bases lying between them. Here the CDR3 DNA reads TGTGCCAGCAGTTCGCTAGGCTTTGGGGACTATGGCTACACCTTC. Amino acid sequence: CASSSLGFGDYGYTF.

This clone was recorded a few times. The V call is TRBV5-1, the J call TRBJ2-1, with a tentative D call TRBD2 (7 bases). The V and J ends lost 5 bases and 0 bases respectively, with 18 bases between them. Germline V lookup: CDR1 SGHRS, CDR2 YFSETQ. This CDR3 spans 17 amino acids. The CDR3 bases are TGCGCCAGCAGTCGAGACCTAGCGGACAGCTCCTACAATGAGCAGTTCTTC. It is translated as CASSRDLADSSYNEQFF.

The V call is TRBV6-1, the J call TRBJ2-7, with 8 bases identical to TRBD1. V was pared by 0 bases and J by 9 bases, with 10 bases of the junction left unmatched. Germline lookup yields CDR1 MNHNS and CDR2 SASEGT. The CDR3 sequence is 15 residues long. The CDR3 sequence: CASSEAQGAYEWQYF. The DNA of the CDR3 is TGTGCCAGCAGTGAAGCCCAGGGGGCATATGAGTGGCAGTACTTC.

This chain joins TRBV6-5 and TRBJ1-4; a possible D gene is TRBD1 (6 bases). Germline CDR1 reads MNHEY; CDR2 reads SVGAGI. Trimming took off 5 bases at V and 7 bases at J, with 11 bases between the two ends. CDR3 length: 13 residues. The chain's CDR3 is CASSGGPGEKLFF. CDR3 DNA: TGTGCCAGCAGTGGGGGGCCGGGTGAAAAACTGTTTTTT.

The CDR3 loop is CAISERAGEGEQYF. For the CDR3, the DNA is TGTGCCATCAGTGAGCGGGCAGGGGAGGGCGAGCAGTACTTC. The chain recombines TRBV10-3 with TRBJ2-7, with D perhaps matching TRBD2 (7 bases). The germline V and J ends were trimmed by 2 bases and 6 bases, with 14 bases remaining between them. The CDR3 contains 14 residues. CDR1 is ENHRY and CDR2 is SYGVKD in the germline V gene.

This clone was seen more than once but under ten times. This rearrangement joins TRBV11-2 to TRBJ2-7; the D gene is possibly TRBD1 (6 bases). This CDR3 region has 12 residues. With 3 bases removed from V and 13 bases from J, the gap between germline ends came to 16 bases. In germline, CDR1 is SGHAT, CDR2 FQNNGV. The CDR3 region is CASSLRDRKQYF. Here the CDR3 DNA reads TGTGCCAGCAGCTTGAGAGACAGGAAACAATACTTC.

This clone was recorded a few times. CDR3 sequence (DNA): TGTGCCTGGAGTGTCGGGACACCCTACAATGAGCAGTTCTTC. Translation: CAWSVGTPYNEQFF. The chain employs TRBV30 and TRBJ2-1; D possibly corresponds to TRBD1 (6 bases). This CDR3 spans 14 amino acids. Trimming removed 0 bases at V and 2 bases at J, with 8 bases between. The V gene's germline CDR1 is GTSNPN and CDR2 SVGIG (reference sequence).

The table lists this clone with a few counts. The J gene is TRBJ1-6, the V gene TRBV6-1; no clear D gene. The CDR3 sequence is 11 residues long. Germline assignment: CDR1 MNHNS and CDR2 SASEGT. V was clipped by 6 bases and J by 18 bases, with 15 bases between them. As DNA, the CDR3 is TGTGCCAGCAGCGCCGATCCCCTGGCCCACTTT. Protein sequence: CASSADPLAHF.

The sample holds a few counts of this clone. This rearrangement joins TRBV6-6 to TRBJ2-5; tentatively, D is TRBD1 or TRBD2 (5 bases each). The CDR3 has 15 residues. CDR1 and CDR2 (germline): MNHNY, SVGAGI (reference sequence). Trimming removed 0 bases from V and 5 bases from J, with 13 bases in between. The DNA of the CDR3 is TGTGCCAGCAGTTACTCTGGTACAGAGGGGGAGACCCAGTACTTC. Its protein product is CASSYSGTEGETQYF.

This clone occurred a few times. The CDR3 sequence: CAWSVRSRNTIYF. CDR3 DNA sequence: TGTGCCTGGAGTGTACGCAGCAGAAACACCATATATTTT. This chain uses TRBV30 with TRBJ1-3; no firm D call. CDR3 size: 13 residues. V was cut by 0 bases and J by 5 bases, with 8 bases left in between. Germline V lookup: CDR1 GTSNPN, CDR2 SVGIG (reference sequence).

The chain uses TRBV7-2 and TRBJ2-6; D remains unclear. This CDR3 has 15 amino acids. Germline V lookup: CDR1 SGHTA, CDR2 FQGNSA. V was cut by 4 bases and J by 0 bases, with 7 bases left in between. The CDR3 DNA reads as TGTGCCAGCAGCTACGGATACTCTGGGGCCAACGTCCTGACTTTC. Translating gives CASSYGYSGANVLTF.

The CDR3 sequence is CSVQDRGGLYGYTF. Written as DNA, the CDR3 is TGCAGCGTCCAAGACAGGGGAGGCCTCTATGGCTACACCTTC. The chain has TRBV29-1 and TRBJ1-2; TRBD1 aligns across 8 bases. Trimming took 6 bases from V and 4 from J; bases not matched to a gene: 10. The CDR3 is made up of 14 amino acids. Germline values: CDR1 SQVTM, CDR2 ANQGSEA.

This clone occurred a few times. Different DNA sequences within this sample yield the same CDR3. DNA of the CDR3: TGCGCCAGCAGCTTGAGACAGGGGGATACGCAGTATTTT. This translates into CASSLRQGDTQYF. The chain combines TRBV5-1 with TRBJ2-3; 8 bases fit TRBD1. CDR1 and CDR2 from the germline V gene are SGHRS and YFSETQ. V lost 1 base and J lost 6; bases outside the gene matches: 1. This CDR3 has 13 residues.

CDR3 in amino acids: CATSSPGETYEQYF. CDR3 DNA: TGTGCCACCAGTTCCCCAGGGGAAACCTACGAGCAGTACTTC. The chain has TRBV15 and TRBJ2-7; tentatively, D is TRBD1 (6 bases). Germline V gene lookup returns CDR1 LNHNV and CDR2 YYDKDF (reference sequence). The V gene lost 6 bases and the J gene lost 2 bases, with 14 bases spanning the gap. CDR3 size: 14 residues.

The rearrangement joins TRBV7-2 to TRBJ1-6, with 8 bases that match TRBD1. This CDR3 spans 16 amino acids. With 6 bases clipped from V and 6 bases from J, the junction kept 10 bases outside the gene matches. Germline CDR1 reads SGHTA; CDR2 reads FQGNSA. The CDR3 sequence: CASSSTGVPLNSPLHF. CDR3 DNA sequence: TGTGCCAGCAGTTCGACAGGGGTTCCCCTTAATTCACCCCTCCACTTT.

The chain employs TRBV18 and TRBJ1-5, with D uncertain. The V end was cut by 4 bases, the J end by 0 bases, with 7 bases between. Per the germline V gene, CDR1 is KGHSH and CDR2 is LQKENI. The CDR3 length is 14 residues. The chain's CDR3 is CASSQENSNQPQHF. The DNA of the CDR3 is TGTGCCAGCTCACAGGAAAATAGCAATCAGCCCCAGCATTTT.

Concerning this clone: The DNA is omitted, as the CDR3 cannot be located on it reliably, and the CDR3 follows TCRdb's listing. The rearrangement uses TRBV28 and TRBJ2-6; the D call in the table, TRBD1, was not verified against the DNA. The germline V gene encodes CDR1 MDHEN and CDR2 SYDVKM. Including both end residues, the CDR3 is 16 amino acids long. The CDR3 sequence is CASSLTGVPGANVLTF.

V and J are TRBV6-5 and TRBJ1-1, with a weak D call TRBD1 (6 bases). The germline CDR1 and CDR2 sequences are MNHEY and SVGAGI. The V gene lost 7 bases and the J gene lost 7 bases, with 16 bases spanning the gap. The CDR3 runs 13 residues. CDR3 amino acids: CASILSGGGEAFF. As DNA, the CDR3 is TGTGCCAGCATTTTATCCGGGGGCGGTGAAGCTTTCTTT.